Following are 10 T cell receptor beta chains from one sample sequenced in a study of shared clonotypes between healthy human individuals. It was CD45RO-negative cells, positively selected for CCR7, that made up naive CD8 cells, with terminally differentiated effector memory CD45RA+ cells excluded. The data were produced by immunoSEQ multiplex PCR, yet TCRdb's version contains in-frame clones alone and is incomplete. Among some 2 million clones, about 94% were seen once, and the ten largest hold 0.9% to 1.3%. The material sequenced was naive CD8+ T cells sorted from blood. These receptors all come from a man aged 18-30 years in good health.

This clone has just one count. The chain joins TRBV27 to TRBJ1-1; D is possibly TRBD1 (6 bases). CDR1 and CDR2 (germline): MNHEY, SMNVEV (reference sequence). CDR3 length: 13 amino acids. V was clipped by 6 bases and J by 4 bases, with 12 bases between them. The CDR3 nucleotides read TGTGCCAGCAGGGTCTTAGGGGGCACTGAAGCTTTCTTT. Protein sequence: CASRVLGGTEAFF.

The rearrangement links TRBV4-3 to TRBJ1-4; the D gene is possibly TRBD1 (5 bases). From germline, CDR1 is LGHNA and CDR2 YSLEER. Trimming cost V 0 bases and J 1 base, with 9 bases left between them. CDR3 length: 16 residues. The DNA of the CDR3 is TGCGCCAGCAGCCAAGAATTCCAGGGAACTAATGAAAAACTGTTTTTT. This sequence encodes CASSQEFQGTNEKLFF.

The DNA for the CDR3 is TGTGCCAGCAGCTCCATACTAGCGGGGGGTTCCTACGAGCAGTACTTC. Encoded protein: CASSSILAGGSYEQYF. The rearrangement joins TRBV13 to TRBJ2-7, with 12 positions matching TRBD2. From germline, CDR1 is PRHDT and CDR2 FYEKMQ (reference sequence). J was trimmed by 1 base and V by 4 bases; bases with no gene match: 5. This CDR3 is built from 16 residues.

The chain is built from TRBV6-1 and TRBJ2-1; 9 nucleotides match TRBD1. This CDR3 is built from 15 residues. The germline gives CDR1 MNHNS, CDR2 SASEGT. Trimming took 2 bases from V and 5 from J; bases not matched to a gene: 4. CDR3 in DNA: TGTGCCAGCAGTGAAAACAGGGGGCTTGACAATGAGCAGTTCTTC. This codes for CASSENRGLDNEQFF.

The chain links TRBV10-3 to TRBJ2-3; TRBD2 matches 9 bases. Germline V CDR1 and CDR2: ENHRY, SYGVKD. The J segment lost 4 bases and the V segment lost 7 bases, leaving 3 bases of the junction unmatched. This CDR3 is built from 13 residues. CDR3 nucleotides: TGTGCCATCAAGACTAGCGGCGCAGATACGCAGTATTTT. It codes for CAIKTSGADTQYF.

The rearrangement links TRBV5-6 to TRBJ1-6, with D hard to call. The V and J ends lost 0 bases and 8 bases respectively, with 6 bases between them. The length of the CDR3 is 13 residues. The germline gives CDR1 SGHDT, CDR2 YYEEEE. For the CDR3, the DNA is TGTGCCAGCAGCTTGGGGGATGATTCACCCCTCCACTTT. Translation: CASSLGDDSPLHF.

CDR3 in DNA: TGCGCCAGCAGTGAGGCTTCTAGCGGGGTGGATGAGCAGTTCTTC. This encodes CASSEASSGVDEQFF. This sequence joins TRBV10-1 and TRBJ2-1; 9 bases match TRBD2. This CDR3 has 15 amino acids. After removal of 2 bases from V and 8 bases from J, the junction contained 7 bases not matched to a gene. The germline gives CDR1 WNHNN, CDR2 SYGVQD (reference sequence).

This clone has just one count. The V gene is TRBV6-5, the J gene TRBJ2-3; D is possibly TRBD1 or TRBD2 (6 bases each). The CDR3 spans 15 residues. Germline CDR1 is MNHEY and CDR2 is SVGAGI. V was clipped by 4 bases and J by 4 bases, with 15 bases between them. DNA of the CDR3: TGTGCCAGCAGTTCTTTGGGGGGCACCGCAGATACGCAGTATTTT. As protein: CASSSLGGTADTQYF.

V gene TRBV6-5 combines with J gene TRBJ2-1, with D hard to call. This CDR3 is 13 amino acids long. V dropped 0 bases and J dropped 4 bases, with 4 bases sitting between them. Per germline, CDR1 MNHEY and CDR2 SVGAGI. The CDR3: CASSYSIYNEQFF. CDR3 coding DNA: TGTGCCAGCAGTTACTCTATTTACAATGAGCAGTTCTTC.

In its sample, this clone was seen once. The J gene is TRBJ1-5, the V gene TRBV5-3; a weak D match, TRBD1 (6 bases). TRBV5-3 carries the ORF label, with uncertain function. V was clipped by 3 bases and J by 3 bases, with 16 bases between them. The CDR3 length is 16 residues. This CDR3 is CARSCGDQGHNQPQHF. CDR3 coding DNA: TGTGCCAGAAGCTGTGGTGACCAGGGGCACAATCAGCCCCAGCATTTT.